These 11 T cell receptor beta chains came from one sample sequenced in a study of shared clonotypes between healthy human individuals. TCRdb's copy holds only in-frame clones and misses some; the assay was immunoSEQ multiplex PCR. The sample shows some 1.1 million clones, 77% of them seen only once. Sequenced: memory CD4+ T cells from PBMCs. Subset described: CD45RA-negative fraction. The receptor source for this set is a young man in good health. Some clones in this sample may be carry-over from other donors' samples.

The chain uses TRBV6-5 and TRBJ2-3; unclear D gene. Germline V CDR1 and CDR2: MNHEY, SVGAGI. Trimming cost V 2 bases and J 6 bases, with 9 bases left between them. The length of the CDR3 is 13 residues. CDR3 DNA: TGTGCCAGCAGTTACAGTCCCCCCGATACGCAGTATTTT. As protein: CASSYSPPDTQYF.

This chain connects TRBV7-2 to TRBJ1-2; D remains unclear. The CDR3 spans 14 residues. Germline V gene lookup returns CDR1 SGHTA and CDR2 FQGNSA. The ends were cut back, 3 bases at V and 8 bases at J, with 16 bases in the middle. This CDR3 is CASSFGMGDGGYTF. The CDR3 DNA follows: TGTGCCAGCAGCTTCGGGATGGGAGACGGGGGCTACACCTTC.

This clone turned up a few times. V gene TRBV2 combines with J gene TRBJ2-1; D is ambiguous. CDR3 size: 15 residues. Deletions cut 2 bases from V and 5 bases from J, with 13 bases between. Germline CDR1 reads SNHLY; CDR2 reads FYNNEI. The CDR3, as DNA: TGTGCCAGCAGTGAACGGACGAGCCCAAACAATGAGCAGTTCTTC. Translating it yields CASSERTSPNNEQFF.

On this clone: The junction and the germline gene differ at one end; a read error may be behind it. For the CDR3, the DNA is TGTGCCGGCAGTGCCGGACTAGCGGGAGTCGACGAGCAGTACTTC. Protein sequence: CAGSAGLAGVDEQYF. The chain combines TRBV25-1 with TRBJ2-7, with 13 nucleotides matching TRBD2. The germline V gene encodes CDR1 MGHDK and CDR2 SYGVNS. This CDR3 contains 15 residues.

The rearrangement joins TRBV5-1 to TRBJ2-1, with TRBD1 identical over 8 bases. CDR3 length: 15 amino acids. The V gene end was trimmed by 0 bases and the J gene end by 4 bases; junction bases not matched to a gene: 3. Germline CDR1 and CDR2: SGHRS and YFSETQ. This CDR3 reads CASSLGQGKYNEQFF. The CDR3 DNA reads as TGCGCCAGCAGCTTGGGACAGGGGAAATACAATGAGCAGTTCTTC.

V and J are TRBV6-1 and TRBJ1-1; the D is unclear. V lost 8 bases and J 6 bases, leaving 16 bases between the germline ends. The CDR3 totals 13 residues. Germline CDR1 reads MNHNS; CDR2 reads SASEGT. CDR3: CASRLSGYAEAFF. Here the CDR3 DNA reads TGTGCCAGCCGTCTATCGGGGTACGCTGAAGCTTTCTTT.

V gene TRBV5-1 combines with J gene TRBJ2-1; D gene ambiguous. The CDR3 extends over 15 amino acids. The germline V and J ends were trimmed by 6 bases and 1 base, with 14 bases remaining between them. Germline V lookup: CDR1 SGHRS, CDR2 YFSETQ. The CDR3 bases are TGCGCCAGCACCTTAATAGTGGGGTCCTACAATGAGCAGTTCTTC. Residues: CASTLIVGSYNEQFF.

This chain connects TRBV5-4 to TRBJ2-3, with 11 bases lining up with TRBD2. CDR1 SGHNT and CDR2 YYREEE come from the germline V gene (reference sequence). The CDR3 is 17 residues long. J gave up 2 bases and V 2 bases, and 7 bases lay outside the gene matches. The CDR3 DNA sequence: TGTGCCAGCAGCTTAGGAATGGGACTAGCGGCCACAGATACGCAGTATTTT. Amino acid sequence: CASSLGMGLAATDTQYF.

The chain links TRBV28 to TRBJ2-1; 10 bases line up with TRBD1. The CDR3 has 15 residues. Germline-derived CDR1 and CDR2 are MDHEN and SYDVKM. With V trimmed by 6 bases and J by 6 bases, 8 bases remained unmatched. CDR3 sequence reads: CASSTPGQGFNEQFF. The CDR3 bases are TGTGCCAGCAGCACGCCGGGACAGGGGTTCAATGAGCAGTTCTTC.

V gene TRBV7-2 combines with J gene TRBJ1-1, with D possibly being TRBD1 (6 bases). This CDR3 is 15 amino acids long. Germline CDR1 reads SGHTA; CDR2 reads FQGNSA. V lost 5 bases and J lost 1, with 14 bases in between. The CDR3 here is CASSRQALGNTEAFF. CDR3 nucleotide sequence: TGTGCCAGCAGCCGACAGGCCCTGGGGAACACTGAAGCTTTCTTT. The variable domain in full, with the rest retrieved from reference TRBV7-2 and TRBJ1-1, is GAGVSQSPSNKVTEKGKDVELRCDPISGHTALYWYRQSLGQGLEFLIYFQGNSAPDKSGLPSDRFSAERTGGSVSTLTIQRTQQEDSAVYLCASSRQALGNTEAFFGQGTRLTVV.

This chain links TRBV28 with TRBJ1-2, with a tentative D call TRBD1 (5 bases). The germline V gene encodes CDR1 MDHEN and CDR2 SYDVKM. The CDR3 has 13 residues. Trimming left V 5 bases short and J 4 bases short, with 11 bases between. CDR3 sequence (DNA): TGTGCCAGCAGTCTCATGACAGCCTATGGCTACACCTTC. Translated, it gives CASSLMTAYGYTF.